This TCR beta chain appears in the sequencing data of a study of T cell responses to AZD1222 COVID-19 vaccine. The study, taken as a whole, reports: Repertoires were obtained solely post-peak T cell response.

CDR1 and CDR2 from the germline V gene are LNHNV and YYDKDF (reference sequence). V dropped 4 bases and J dropped 7 bases, with 19 bases sitting between them. The CDR3 runs to 16 residues. As for this clone: Its specificity is not known.

Here immunoSEQ multiplex PCR was the method, and the copy in TCRdb shows in-frame clones only, minus some. The sample yields over 45,000 clones, approximately 86% seen once. The sequence derives from an adult in good health. Sample: peripheral blood, taken on day 0 of AZD1222 vaccination. The V gene is TRBV15, the J gene TRBJ1-4; D call uncertain. CDR3 residues: CATSNPRVGLGEKLFF. The DNA of the CDR3 is TGTGCCACCAGCAACCCCCGGGTGGGCTTGGGTGAAAAACTGTTTTTT. Looking up the rest from reference TRBV15 and TRBJ1-4 gives the full variable domain: DAMVIQNPRYQVTQFGKPVTLSCSQTLNHNVMYWYQQKSSQAPKLLFHYYDKDFNNEADTPDNFQSRRPNTSFCFLDIRSPGLGDTAMYLCATSNPRVGLGEKLFFGSGTQLSVL.